The clone carrying this T cell receptor beta chain was seen repeatedly, ten times or more. No antigen is known for it. Trimming removed 7 bases at V and 2 bases at J, with 8 bases between. CDR1 DFQATT and CDR2 SNEGSKA come from the germline V gene (reference sequence). The CDR3 sequence is 11 residues long. The source of the sample is a study of T cells in Graves' hyperthyroidism and ophthalmopathy. Study-level background: Peripheral blood was drawn at first diagnosis, prior to all treatment. Findings and limits, study-wide: Most thyroid clonotypes expanded above 0.001 were also detected in blood. The model forecast ophthalmopathy, anticipating it by a median around 6.5 months before onset.

The TCR beta CDR3 regions underwent amplification using RNA transcripts as the source. Using the HTBI primer set, a first-round RT-PCR was run on the TCR CDR3. In TCRdb, the multiplex PCR reads were re-called with MiXCR into one record per CDR3 protein. The table records about 180,000 distinct CDR3 sequences, about 18% of them present only once. Stable hyperthyroidism: no ophthalmopathy progression over 18 months of follow-up. The chain carries TRBV20-1 and TRBJ1-2, with D unclear. The sample consisted of blood. The sequence was collected from a woman aged 45 to 65 with Graves' hyperthyroidism. The CDR3 is CSGEGNYGYTF. The CDR3 nucleotides are TGCAGTGGCGAGGGAAACTATGGCTACACCTTC.